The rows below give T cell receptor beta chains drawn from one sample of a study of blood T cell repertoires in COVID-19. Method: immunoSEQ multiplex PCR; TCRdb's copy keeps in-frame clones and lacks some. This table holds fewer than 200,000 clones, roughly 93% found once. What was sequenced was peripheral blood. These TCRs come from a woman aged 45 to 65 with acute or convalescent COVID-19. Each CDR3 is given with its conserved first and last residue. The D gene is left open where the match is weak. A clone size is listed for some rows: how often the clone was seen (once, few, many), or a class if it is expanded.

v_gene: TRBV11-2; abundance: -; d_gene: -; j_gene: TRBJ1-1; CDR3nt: TGTGCCAGCAGCTTAGTATCAGGGTTTAATGAGTGGCGTGACGCTTTCTTT; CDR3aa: CASSLVSGFNEWRDAFF
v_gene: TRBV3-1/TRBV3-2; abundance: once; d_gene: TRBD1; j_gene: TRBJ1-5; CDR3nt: TGTGCCAGCAGCCTAGGGACAGGGGGAATTCAGCCCCAGCATTTT; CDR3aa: CASSLGTGGIQPQHF
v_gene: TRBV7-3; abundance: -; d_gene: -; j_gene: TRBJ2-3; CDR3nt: TGTGCCAGCAGCCCGACGGGAGCCGGCGGAGATACGCAGTATTTT; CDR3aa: CASSPTGAGGDTQYF
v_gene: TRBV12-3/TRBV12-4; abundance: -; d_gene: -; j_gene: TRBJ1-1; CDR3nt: TGTGCCAGCAGGACAGTAACTGAAGCTTTCTTT; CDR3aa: CASRTVTEAFF
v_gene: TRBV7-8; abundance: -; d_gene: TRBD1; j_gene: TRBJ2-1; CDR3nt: TGTGCCAGCAGCCAGGGGGTCCTGAGGAATGAGCAGTTCTTC; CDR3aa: CASSQGVLRNEQFF
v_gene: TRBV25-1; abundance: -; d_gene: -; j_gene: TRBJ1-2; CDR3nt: TGTGCCAGCAGTGAATACGGCAGGGGTAATGGCTACACCTTC; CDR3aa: CASSEYGRGNGYTF
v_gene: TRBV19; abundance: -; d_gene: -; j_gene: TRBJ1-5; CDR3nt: TGTGCCAGTAGTATACCAGGGATGAATCAGCCCCAGCATTTT; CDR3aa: CASSIPGMNQPQHF
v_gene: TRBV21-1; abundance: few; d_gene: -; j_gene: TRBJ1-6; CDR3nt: TGTGCCAGCAGCACCTATGGGGGGGCAGGGTGTGGCTCGGGTTCACCCCTCCACTTT; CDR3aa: CASSTYGGAGCGSGSPLHF
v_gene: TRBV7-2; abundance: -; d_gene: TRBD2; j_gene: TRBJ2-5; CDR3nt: TGTGCCAGCACCCATAGGTGGGGGGGAGAAGAGACCCAGTACTTC; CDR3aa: CASTHRWGGEETQYF
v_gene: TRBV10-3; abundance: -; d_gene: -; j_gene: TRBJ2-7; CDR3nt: TGTGCCATCAGTGACCCCCTTTCTGCGATTAACGAGCAGTACTTC; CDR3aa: CAISDPLSAINEQYF
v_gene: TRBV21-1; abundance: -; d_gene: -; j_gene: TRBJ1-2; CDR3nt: TGTGCCAGCAGCAAAAAGAGGCAGGGGGCGCATAAATCCTATGGCTACACCTTC; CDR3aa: CASSKKRQGAHKSYGYTF
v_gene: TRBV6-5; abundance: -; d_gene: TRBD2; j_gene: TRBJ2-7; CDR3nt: TGTGCCAGCAGTTACGGGAGCGGGATTCGCTACGAGCAGTACTTC; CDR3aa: CASSYGSGIRYEQYF
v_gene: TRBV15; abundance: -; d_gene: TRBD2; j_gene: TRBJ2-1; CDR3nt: TGTGCCACCAGCAGAGAAGGGACTAGTGTTGGTAATGAGCAGTTCTTC; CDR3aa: CATSREGTSVGNEQFF
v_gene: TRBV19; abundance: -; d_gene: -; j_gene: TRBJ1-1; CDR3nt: TGTGCCAGTAGTACCCCTAGCCGAGGGGCTTTCTTT; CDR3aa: CASSTPSRGAFF
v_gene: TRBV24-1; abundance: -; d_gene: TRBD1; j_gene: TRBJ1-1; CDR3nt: TGTGCCACCAGATCAGGGGGCCAGATGAACACTGAAGCTTTCTTT; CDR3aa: CATRSGGQMNTEAFF
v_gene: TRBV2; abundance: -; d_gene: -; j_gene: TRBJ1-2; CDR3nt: TGTGCCAGCAGTGAATCTCCTGGAAGCAGGATATATGGCTACACCTTC; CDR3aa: CASSESPGSRIYGYTF
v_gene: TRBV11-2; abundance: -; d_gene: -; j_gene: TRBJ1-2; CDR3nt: TGTGCCAGCAGCCGAGATGGGGCTTGGGACTATGGCTACACCTTC; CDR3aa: CASSRDGAWDYGYTF
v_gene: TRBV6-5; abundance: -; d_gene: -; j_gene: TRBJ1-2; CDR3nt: TGTGCCAGCAGCTCCCCGGAGCGATCTAACTATGGCTACACCTTC; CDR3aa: CASSSPERSNYGYTF
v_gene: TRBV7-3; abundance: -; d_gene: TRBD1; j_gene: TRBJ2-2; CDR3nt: TGTGCCAGCAGCTTAACCCCCACAGGGGCCTACACCGGGGAGCTGTTTTTT; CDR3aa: CASSLTPTGAYTGELFF
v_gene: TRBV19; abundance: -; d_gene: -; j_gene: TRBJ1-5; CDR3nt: TGTGCCAGTAACCCTCGGGTCGAGCCTTATAGCAATCAGCCCCAGCATTTT; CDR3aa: CASNPRVEPYSNQPQHF
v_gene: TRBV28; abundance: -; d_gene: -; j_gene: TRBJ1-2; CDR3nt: TGTGCCAGCAGTTTATCAGGCTACTATGGCTACACCTTC; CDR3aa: CASSLSGYYGYTF
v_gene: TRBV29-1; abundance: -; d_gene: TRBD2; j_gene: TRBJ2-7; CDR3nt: TGCAGCGGGGGGGGAGGACCCCACGAGCAGTACTTC; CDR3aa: CSGGGGPHEQYF
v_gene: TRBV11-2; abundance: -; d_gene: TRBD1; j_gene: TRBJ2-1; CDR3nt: TGTGCCAGCAGCTCGGACAGGGCTTTACAGTTCTTC; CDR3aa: CASSSDRALQFF
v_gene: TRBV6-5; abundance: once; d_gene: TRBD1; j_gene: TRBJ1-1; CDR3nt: TGTGCCAGCAGTTACACCGCAGGGGGCGACGAAGCTTTCTTT; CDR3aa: CASSYTAGGDEAFF
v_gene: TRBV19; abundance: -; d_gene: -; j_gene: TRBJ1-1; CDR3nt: TGTGCCAGTAAAGGACTGTACAAGATGAACACTGAAGCTTTCTTT; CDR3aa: CASKGLYKMNTEAFF
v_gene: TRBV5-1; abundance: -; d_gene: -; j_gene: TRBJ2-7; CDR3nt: TGCGCCAGCAGGTCAGGCAACTACGAGCAGTACTTC; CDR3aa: CASRSGNYEQYF
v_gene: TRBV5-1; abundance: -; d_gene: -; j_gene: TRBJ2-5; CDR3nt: TGCGCCAGCAGCCGAGGCTATGGGGAGACCCAGTACTTC; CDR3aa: CASSRGYGETQYF
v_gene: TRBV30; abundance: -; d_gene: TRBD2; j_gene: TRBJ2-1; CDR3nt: TGTGCCTCGACTTGGGGGGGGACGCAGTTCTTC; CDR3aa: CASTWGGTQFF
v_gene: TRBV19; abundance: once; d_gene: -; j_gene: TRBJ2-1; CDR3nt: TGTGCCAGTACCCCCACAGGGCTCTCCTACAATGAGCAGTTCTTC; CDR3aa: CASTPTGLSYNEQFF
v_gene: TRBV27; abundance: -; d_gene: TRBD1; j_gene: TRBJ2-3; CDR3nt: TGTGCCAGCATGAGACAGGGTGTAGATACGCAGTATTTT; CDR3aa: CASMRQGVDTQYF